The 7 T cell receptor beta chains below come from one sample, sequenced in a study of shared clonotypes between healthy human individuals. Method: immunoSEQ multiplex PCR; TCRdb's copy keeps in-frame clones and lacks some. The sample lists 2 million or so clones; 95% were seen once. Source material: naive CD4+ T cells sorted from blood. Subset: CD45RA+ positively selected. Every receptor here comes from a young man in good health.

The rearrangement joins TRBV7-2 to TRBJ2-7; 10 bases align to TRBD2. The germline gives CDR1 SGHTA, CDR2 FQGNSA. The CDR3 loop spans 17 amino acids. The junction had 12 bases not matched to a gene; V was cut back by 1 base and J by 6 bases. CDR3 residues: CASSLGTSGAIGREQYF. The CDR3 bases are TGTGCCAGCAGCTTAGGGACTAGCGGAGCCATCGGGCGCGAGCAGTACTTC.

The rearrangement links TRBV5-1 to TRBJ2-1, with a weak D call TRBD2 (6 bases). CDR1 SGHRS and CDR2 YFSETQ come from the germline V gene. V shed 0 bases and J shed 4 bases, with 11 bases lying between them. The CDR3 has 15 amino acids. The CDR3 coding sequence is TGCGCCAGCAGCTTGGTTCAGGCGGGATACAATGAGCAGTTCTTC. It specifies CASSLVQAGYNEQFF.

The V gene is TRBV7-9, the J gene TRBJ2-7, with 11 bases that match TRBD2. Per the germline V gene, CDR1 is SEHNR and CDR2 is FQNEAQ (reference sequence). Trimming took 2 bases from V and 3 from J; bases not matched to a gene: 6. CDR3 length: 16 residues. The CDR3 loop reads CASSLSSGGLHYEQYF. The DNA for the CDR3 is TGTGCCAGCAGCTTATCTAGCGGGGGGCTCCACTACGAGCAGTACTTC.

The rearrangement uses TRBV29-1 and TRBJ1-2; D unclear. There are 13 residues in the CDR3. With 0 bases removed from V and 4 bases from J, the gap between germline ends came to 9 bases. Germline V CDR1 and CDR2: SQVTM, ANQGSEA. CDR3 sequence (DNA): TGCAGCGTTGAAGACACAAACCTCTATGGCTACACCTTC. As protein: CSVEDTNLYGYTF.

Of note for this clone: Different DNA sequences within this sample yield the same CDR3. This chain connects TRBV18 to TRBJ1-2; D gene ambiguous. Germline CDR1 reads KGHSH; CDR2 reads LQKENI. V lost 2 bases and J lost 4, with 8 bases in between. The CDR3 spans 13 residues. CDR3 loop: CASSPSGSYGYTF. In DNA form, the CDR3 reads TGTGCCAGCTCACCATCGGGCTCCTATGGCTACACCTTC.

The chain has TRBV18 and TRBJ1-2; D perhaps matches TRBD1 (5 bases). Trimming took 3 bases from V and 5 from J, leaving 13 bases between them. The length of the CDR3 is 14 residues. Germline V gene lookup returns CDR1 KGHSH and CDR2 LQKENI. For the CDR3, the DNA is TGTGCCAGCTCACCCATTTCGGACATATATGGCTACACCTTC. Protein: CASSPISDIYGYTF.

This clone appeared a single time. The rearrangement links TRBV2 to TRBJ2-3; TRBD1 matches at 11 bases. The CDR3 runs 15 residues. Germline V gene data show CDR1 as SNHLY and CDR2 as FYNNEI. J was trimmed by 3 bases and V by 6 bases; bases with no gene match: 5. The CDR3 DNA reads TGTGCCAGCAGCGGACAGGGGGCGCAAACAGATACGCAGTATTTT. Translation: CASSGQGAQTDTQYF.